The following is a T cell receptor beta chain sequence with its context. The table lists this clonotype with many counts. This clone's antigen is unknown. Base qualities are not provided; no much larger clone lies one nucleotide away. These data are taken from a study of T cells in Graves' hyperthyroidism and ophthalmopathy (dated by TCRdb to 2018 to 2020). For the wider study: Peripheral blood samples were taken at initial diagnosis, before any treatment was given. To identify distinguishing TCR V-J signatures, a discovery cohort of about 100 patients was used, comprising fewer than 45 with Graves' ophthalmopathy and around 60 with stable Graves' hyperthyroidism. TCR Vbeta CDR3 sequencing of approximately 140 peripheral blood samples (43 ophthalmopathy, about 74 hyperthyroidism and some 17 progressor patients) is reported in the paper. Thyroid tissue and blood T-cell repertoires from six Graves' hyperthyroidism patients were also compared in the study. The 100 or so discovery patients were randomly divided into training and test sets at a 7:3 ratio. Following sampling, methimazole starting at 30 mg daily was given to hyperthyroidism patients, and high-dose intravenous methylprednisolone was given to ophthalmopathy patients. Prospective prediction of ophthalmopathy was tested in an independent validation cohort of approximately 19 hyperthyroidism patients and 15 to 17 patients who later progressed to ophthalmopathy. Findings and caveats that apply to the study as a whole: During validation, the model predicted progression to ophthalmopathy a median of about 5.9 months ahead of onset, with just under 71% sensitivity and roughly 72% specificity. No statistical method was used to fix the sample size in advance, and group allocation was not hidden from the investigators. Blood samples also contained most of the expanded thyroid clonotypes (frequency above 0.001), which suggests that blood repertoires may reflect thyroid immune responses. Ophthalmopathy was separated from stable hyperthyroidism by a 13 V-J signature model, with approximately 86% sensitivity and approximately 81% specificity obtained in cross-validation and 80%/75% obtained in testing.

According to the germline V gene, CDR1 reads SNHLY and CDR2 reads FYNNEI. The CDR3 covers 14 residues, taking in both the cysteine and the phenylalanine. Only CDR3 DNA remains: 42 bases, in frame from the first base. Trimming takes 8 bases off V and 6 bases off J; junction bases not matched to a gene: 9. The TCR beta CDR3 regions were amplified from the RNA transcripts. For the first round of RT-PCR on the TCR CDR3, the HTBI primer set was used together with the Qiagen OneStep RT-PCR kit. Libraries were constructed in a second round of multiplex PCR, after which size selection and purification were performed. The libraries were sequenced on an Illumina HiSeq2000 using paired-end 100 bp reads. Concerning the study's data processing: SOAPnuke was used to process the raw data, throwing out any read that contained adapters or uncalled bases, had a mean Phred below 15, or lacked an exact constant-primer or identifier match. High-quality paired reads were merged with COPE v1.2.5, and unique nucleotide sequences were defined as clonotypes. Clonotypes were aligned to IMGT TRBV, TRBD and TRBJ reference segments using MiTCR v1.1. The analysis included only V-J combinations with a frequency above 0.0001, which together covered around 99% of the repertoires. The TCS score was defined as F50 (clonal expansion) divided by E x V (chaos), with BLOSUM62-based TCRdist calculated between CDR3 peptides within each V-J. Welch's t-statistics and random forest reduced some 510 V-J features to fewer than 15, which were used in a naive Bayes classifier (R e1071). TCRdb reworked the public reads: Q25 trimming with fastp, MiXCR clone assembly, productive beta chains retained. Each entry merges the rows of one CDR3 protein and shows their most common DNA and genes. The V and J calls were not made by the authors but by TCRdb's processing. This sample gives 490,000 or so distinct CDR3 sequences in total; 20% to 25% of them show up just once. Clones ranked in the top ten supply approximately 49% of the sample.

Moderately to severely active disease, a Clinical Activity Score of at least 3, a NOSPECS grade of at least 4, and a duration under 3 months were present in ophthalmopathy patients. Patients with uncontrolled infections, other autoimmune diseases, pregnancy or lactation were excluded. Diagnoses were established on the basis of clinical symptoms, serum thyroxine and TRAb, thyroid ultrasound, and orbital computed tomography. Ficoll-Paque density gradient centrifugation was used to isolate PBMCs from 9.5 to 10 ml of fresh peripheral blood. Trizol reagent was used to extract total RNA, and RNA quality was then checked on an Agilent 2100 Bioanalyzer.

Sequencing was carried out using blood. The TCR sequence derives from a woman in her seventies with Graves' ophthalmopathy. The rearrangement joined TRBV2 to TRBJ2-3; the central 9 bases match TRBD1. The encoded CDR3 is CASGRDRDIDTQYF. The DNA sequence is TGTGCCAGCGGCCGGGACAGGGACATTGATACGCAGTATTTT.